The 5 T cell receptor beta chains presented below share a single source sample, sequenced in a study of blood T cell repertoires in COVID-19. Clones were read by immunoSEQ multiplex PCR, and TCRdb kept only the in-frame ones, dropping some. Altogether about 42,000 clones are present, about 85% being singletons, with the ten largest covering under 6%. The sample was peripheral blood. These receptors all come from a man between 50 and 59 years old with active COVID-19.

This clone was found a few times. Other DNA sequences from this sample encode an identical CDR3 as well. The chain recombines TRBV6-5 with TRBJ2-7; 8 bases agree with TRBD1. CDR1 and CDR2 from the germline V gene are MNHEY and SVGAGI. This CDR3 spans 14 amino acids. J was trimmed by 2 bases and V by 4 bases; bases with no gene match: 4. The CDR3 nucleotides read TGTGCCAGCAGTTTAGACAGGGGAACCTACGAGCAGTACTTC. Protein product: CASSLDRGTYEQYF.

The chain links TRBV7-2 to TRBJ2-7, with D perhaps matching TRBD1 (6 bases). CDR3 length: 13 residues. Trimming shortened V by 5 bases and J by 4 bases, and 12 bases separated the two germline ends. The germline gives CDR1 SGHTA, CDR2 FQGNSA. CDR3 residues: CASSPRTEYEQYF. DNA for the CDR3: TGTGCCAGCAGCCCCCGGACAGAGTACGAGCAGTACTTC.

The V gene is TRBV7-2, the J gene TRBJ2-3; D gene uncertain. The CDR3 sequence is 12 residues long. Trimming shortened V by 5 bases and J by 2 bases, and 5 bases separated the two germline ends. The germline gives CDR1 SGHTA, CDR2 FQGNSA. Here the CDR3 DNA reads TGTGCCAGCAGCCTTTACACAGATACGCAGTATTTT. The encoded protein is CASSLYTDTQYF.

The rearrangement links TRBV12-1 to TRBJ2-1; TRBD2 reflects the table's D call only, with no check against the DNA. TRBV12-1 is a recognized pseudogene. This CDR3 comprises 16 residues. CDR3 in amino acids: CASTPAGLAGGYEQFF. The CDR3 DNA reads as TGTGCCAGCACCCCCGCCGGACTAGCGGGAGGCTATGAGCAGTTCTTC.

The V and J genes are TRBV6-2 or TRBV6-3 and TRBJ2-1; D possibly corresponds to TRBD2 (5 bases). The CDR3 spans 15 residues. V lost 4 bases to trimming and J lost 0 bases, with 10 bases between them. CDR1 is MNHEY, CDR2 SVGEGT, per germline. CDR3: CASSSAGISYNEQFF. In nucleotides, the CDR3 is TGTGCCAGCAGTTCGGCGGGCATCTCCTACAATGAGCAGTTCTTC.